The TCR beta chain described here comes from a study of T-cell memory formation after mild COVID-19. Across the study: The TCR clusters were mostly specific to one donor.

In TCRdb, the 5' RACE reads were re-called with MiXCR into one record per CDR3 protein. The profile shows around 250,000 distinct CDR3 sequences, around 17% of them singletons. Germline-derived CDR1 and CDR2 are LGHNA and YSLEER. V lost 0 bases to trimming and J lost 2 bases, with 7 bases between them. This CDR3 comprises 14 residues. General observations from the study: Contracting CD4+ clones sat mainly in CM and EM; CD8+ in EMRA. Cross-reactive memory apparently joined, as some responding clones appeared in pre-infection memory. Second-wave clones peaking on day 37 lacked confirmed SARS-CoV-2 specificity.

In this sample, this clonotype turned up a few times. The target antigen is unknown. The TCR comes from a man between 18 and 35 years old who had mild COVID-19 (a few samples of this study predate the infection). Cell type and time point are not known. This rearrangement joins TRBV4-3 to TRBJ1-2; maybe TRBD1 (5 bases). The sample taken for sequencing was PBMCs or a T cell subset sorted from them (not recorded which). The DNA of the CDR3 is TGCGCCAGCAGCCAAGACCCAGGGAACTATGGCTACACCTTC. Protein product: CASSQDPGNYGYTF.